Below are 13 T cell receptor beta chains sequenced from a single sample in a study of T cell responses to AZD1222 COVID-19 vaccine. Libraries were prepared by immunoSEQ multiplex PCR; TCRdb keeps only in-frame clonotypes and omits some of them. The table has some 100,000 clones, 87% seen once. Sequencing was performed on peripheral blood, taken on day 0 of AZD1222 vaccination. These receptors were collected from an adult in good health.

The J gene is TRBJ1-4, the V gene TRBV30; D ambiguous. This CDR3 is 14 amino acids long. The ends were cut back, 0 bases at V and 2 bases at J, with 7 bases in the middle. Germline loops: CDR1 GTSNPN, CDR2 SVGIG (reference sequence). The DNA of the CDR3 is TGTGCCTGGAGTGTACTGGGGACTAATGAAAAACTGTTTTTT. Translation gives CAWSVLGTNEKLFF.

This clone has only one observation. The rearrangement joins TRBV5-8 to TRBJ2-5; tentative D call: TRBD1 (5 bases). The CDR3 loop spans 15 amino acids. Trimming took 6 bases from V and 5 from J, leaving 20 bases between them. Germline CDR1 is SGHTS and CDR2 is YDEGEE. CDR3 loop: CASNPLGQGGETQYF. The CDR3 DNA is TGTGCCAGCAACCCATTAGGCCAGGGTGGGGAGACCCAGTACTTC.

The CDR3 region is CASSIRGGQGSYNEQFF. As DNA, the CDR3 is TGTGCCAGTAGTATACGGGGGGGACAGGGTTCCTACAATGAGCAGTTCTTC. V gene TRBV19 combines with J gene TRBJ2-1, with D perhaps TRBD1 (9 bases). Trimming removed 2 bases at V and 1 base at J, with 15 bases between. In germline, CDR1 is LNHDA, CDR2 SQIVND (reference sequence). This CDR3 is 17 amino acids long.

The J gene is TRBJ1-5, the V gene TRBV28, with 9 bases identical to TRBD1. Trimming at V came to 6 bases and at J to 2 bases, leaving 14 bases not matched to a gene. The CDR3 spans 18 residues. Germline CDR1 is MDHEN and CDR2 is SYDVKM. CDR3 amino acids: CASRMANRGRVGNQPQHF. Here the CDR3 DNA reads TGTGCCAGCAGAATGGCGAACAGGGGGCGAGTAGGCAATCAGCCCCAGCATTTT. Full variable domain (outside the CDR3, taken from reference TRBV28 and TRBJ1-5): DVKVTQSSRYLVKRTGEKVFLECVQDMDHENMFWYRQDPGLGLRLIYFSYDVKMKEKGDIPEGYSVSREKKERFSLILESASTNQTSMYLCASRMANRGRVGNQPQHFGDGTRLSIL.

The chain joins TRBV30 to TRBJ2-7; 8 bases match TRBD1. The CDR3 sequence is 17 residues long. Germline assignment: CDR1 GTSNPN and CDR2 SVGIG (reference sequence). The trim removed 8 bases at V and 0 bases at J, leaving 18 bases unmatched. The CDR3 protein is CAGSFTITGGSSYEQYF. CDR3 DNA: TGTGCCGGCAGCTTTACGATCACAGGGGGGAGCTCCTACGAGCAGTACTTC.

The chain is built from TRBV7-3 and TRBJ1-3; D not resolved. This CDR3 has 14 amino acids. CDR1 and CDR2 (germline): SGHTA, FQGTGA. V lost 2 bases to trimming and J lost 8 bases, with 13 bases between them. The CDR3 coding sequence is TGTGCCAGCAGCTTAGACCCGGGGTCGGACACCATATATTTT. Amino acids: CASSLDPGSDTIYF.

V gene TRBV5-1 combines with J gene TRBJ2-3; TRBD1 matches at 10 bases. CDR3 size: 15 residues. Germline V gene sequence: CDR1 SGHRS, CDR2 YFSETQ. The J segment lost 3 bases and the V segment lost 3 bases, leaving 4 bases of the junction unmatched. The CDR3 region is CASSSRTGGTDTQYF. The CDR3 nucleotides are TGCGCCAGCAGCTCCCGGACAGGGGGGACAGATACGCAGTATTTT.

V gene TRBV7-9 combines with J gene TRBJ1-2; no clear D. V lost 4 bases and J lost 8, with 8 bases in between. The germline V gene encodes CDR1 SEHNR and CDR2 FQNEAQ (reference sequence). The CDR3 spans 11 residues. The CDR3 nucleotides are TGTGCCAGCAGCTCCCCATTCGGCTACACCTTC. Amino acids: CASSSPFGYTF.

This clone was seen more than once but under ten times. V gene TRBV4-2 combines with J gene TRBJ1-2; 8 bases are shared with TRBD1. The CDR3 has 13 amino acids. From germline, CDR1 is LGHNA and CDR2 YNFKEQ. V shed 3 bases and J 7 bases; nucleotides not matched to a gene: 4. The CDR3 bases are TGTGCCAGCAGCCACGGACAGGGCTCTGGCTACACCTTC. Encoded protein: CASSHGQGSGYTF.

Details on this clone: Different DNA sequences within this sample yield the same CDR3. The chain has TRBV5-1 and TRBJ1-1, with 8 nucleotides matching TRBD1. CDR3 length: 14 residues. V dropped 0 bases and J dropped 5; count of bases not matched to a gene: 3. Germline CDR1 reads SGHRS; CDR2 reads YFSETQ. Here the CDR3 DNA reads TGCGCCAGCAGCTTGGCAGGGGGCGGGACTGAAGCTTTCTTT. Translated, it gives CASSLAGGGTEAFF.

The chain recombines TRBV15 with TRBJ1-5; D might be TRBD1 (5 bases). Between the trimmed V and J ends, which lost 5 bases and 1 base, there was a span of 12 bases. The CDR3 is 15 amino acids. Germline assignment: CDR1 LNHNV and CDR2 YYDKDF (reference sequence). The CDR3 region is CATSGGRVSNQPQHF. The CDR3, as DNA: TGTGCCACCAGCGGTGGCAGGGTCAGCAATCAGCCCCAGCATTTT.

This chain uses TRBV11-2 with TRBJ1-1, with a weak D call TRBD1 (6 bases). The CDR3 consists of 15 residues. CDR1 and CDR2 (germline): SGHAT, FQNNGV. V shed 1 base and J shed 1 base, with 10 bases lying between them. CDR3 sequence: CASSLVRGKNTEAFF. The CDR3 nucleotides read TGTGCCAGCAGCTTAGTCAGGGGCAAGAACACTGAAGCTTTCTTT.

This clone was observed a handful of times. The chain combines TRBV18 with TRBJ2-7, with 9 nucleotides matching TRBD2. Germline V lookup: CDR1 KGHSH, CDR2 LQKENI. The junction had 9 bases not matched to a gene; V was cut back by 3 bases and J by 12 bases. CDR3 size: 13 residues. The CDR3: CASSPVRGGEAYF. CDR3 coding DNA: TGTGCCAGCTCACCGGTGCGGGGGGGCGAGGCGTACTTC.